This is a list of T cell receptor beta chains from one sample in a study of blood T cells in healthy people across ages. TCRdb used MiXCR to reprocess the 5' RACE reads, holding one entry per CDR3 protein. The sample has about 680,000 distinct CDR3 sequences; about half are singletons. Sequenced material: blood. The receptors were gathered from a woman aged 60-75 years in good health. Both conserved end residues are part of each CDR3. The order of the fields is J gene, V gene, D gene, CDR3 length, CDR3 DNA, CDR3 protein. D genes are given only for firm matches.

J gene: TRBJ2-5
V gene: TRBV12-3/TRBV12-4
D gene: NA
CDR3 length: 14
CDR3 DNA: TGTGTCAGCAGTTCCAGAGCTTTACAAGAGACCCAGTACTTC
CDR3 protein: CVSSSRALQETQYF

J gene: TRBJ2-6
V gene: TRBV27
D gene: TRBD2
CDR3 length: 14
CDR3 DNA: TGTGCCCCGGGACTAGGCTCTGGGGCCAACGTCCTGACTTTC
CDR3 protein: CAPGLGSGANVLTF

J gene: TRBJ2-3
V gene: TRBV4-1
D gene: NA
CDR3 length: 12
CDR3 DNA: TGCGCCAGCAGCCAAGCCTGGTCGCCGCAGTATTTT
CDR3 protein: CASSQAWSPQYF

J gene: TRBJ1-2
V gene: TRBV20-1
D gene: NA
CDR3 length: 13
CDR3 DNA: TGCAGTGCTACGGCGGGGGGCGGGGAAGGCTACACCTTC
CDR3 protein: CSATAGGGEGYTF

J gene: TRBJ2-1
V gene: TRBV6-6
D gene: TRBD1
CDR3 length: 14
CDR3 DNA: TGTGCCAGCAGTCCAGACAGGGTCTACAATGAGCAGTTCTTC
CDR3 protein: CASSPDRVYNEQFF

J gene: TRBJ1-2
V gene: TRBV20-1
D gene: NA
CDR3 length: 13
CDR3 DNA: TGCAGTGCTAGCCACCCTACAGGAGGTGGCTACACCTTC
CDR3 protein: CSASHPTGGGYTF

J gene: TRBJ1-2
V gene: TRBV15
D gene: NA
CDR3 length: 15
CDR3 DNA: TGTGCCACCAGCAGAGCGGTGCAGGGGCTCAATGGCTACACCTTC
CDR3 protein: CATSRAVQGLNGYTF

J gene: TRBJ2-7
V gene: TRBV27
D gene: NA
CDR3 length: 14
CDR3 DNA: TGTGCCAGCAGTTCTGCCGGGGATCTCTACGAGCAGTACTTC
CDR3 protein: CASSSAGDLYEQYF

J gene: TRBJ2-5
V gene: TRBV7-9
D gene: TRBD2
CDR3 length: 14
CDR3 DNA: TGTGCCAGTCTCGGACTAGCGGGAGTAGAGACCCAGTACTTC
CDR3 protein: CASLGLAGVETQYF

J gene: TRBJ1-1
V gene: TRBV29-1
D gene: NA
CDR3 length: 14
CDR3 DNA: TGCAGCGTTGTTATTCCGGGAAGGATTACTGAAGCTTTCTTT
CDR3 protein: CSVVIPGRITEAFF

J gene: TRBJ1-5
V gene: TRBV20-1
D gene: NA
CDR3 length: 16
CDR3 DNA: TGCAGTGCTAGAGATCCCGGAAGGAGTCCCAATCAGCCCCAGCATTTT
CDR3 protein: CSARDPGRSPNQPQHF

J gene: TRBJ2-7
V gene: TRBV28
D gene: TRBD1
CDR3 length: 15
CDR3 DNA: TGTGCCAGCACATTCAGGGACAGGGATACCTACGAGCAGTACTTC
CDR3 protein: CASTFRDRDTYEQYF

J gene: TRBJ2-7
V gene: TRBV28
D gene: TRBD2
CDR3 length: 15
CDR3 DNA: TGTGCCAGCAGTTTATGGGCCAGCGGGAGTAGCGAGCAGTACTTC
CDR3 protein: CASSLWASGSSEQYF